This T cell receptor (beta chain) was captured in a study of T cells in Graves' hyperthyroidism and ophthalmopathy. As for the study in general: Blood was drawn when the patient was first diagnosed and still untreated.

The CDR3 regions of TCR beta were amplified from RNA transcripts. HTBI primers drove first-round RT-PCR of the TCR CDR3. TCRdb itself ran the multiplex PCR reads through MiXCR, one entry per CDR3 protein. The sample has fewer than 450,000 distinct CDR3 sequences; about 18% are singletons. In its sample, this clonotype was seen many times. Its matching antigen is unknown. Study-wide results and limits: Blood shared most expanded thyroid clonotypes above 0.001.

The sequencing input was blood. The receptor's source is a young man with Graves' ophthalmopathy.

The CDR3, as DNA: TGCAGTGCTAGGGAGAGGGGGCGGAATGAAAAACTGTTTTTT. Its translation: CSARERGRNEKLFF. V and J are TRBV20-1 and TRBJ1-4, with 7 bases aligning to TRBD1. This CDR3 contains 14 residues. Looked up from germline, CDR1 is DFQATT and CDR2 is SNEGSKA (reference sequence). With V trimmed by 3 bases and J by 5 bases, 6 bases remained unmatched.